The 19 T cell receptor beta chains below all came from one sample that was sequenced in a study of identical twins. MiXCR, run by TCRdb on the 5' RACE reads, gives a single entry per CDR3 protein. The sample lists about 500,000 distinct CDR3 sequences, roughly an eighth occurring once. The sample was also reused in another study, on yellow fever vaccine responses in identical twins.

Sequenced input: CD4+ T cells sorted from blood. Receptors originate from a woman aged 18-29 years in good health.

A few counts support this clonotype. The J gene is TRBJ2-1, the V gene TRBV6-4, with 10 bases that match TRBD2. After removal of 4 bases from V and 6 bases from J, the junction contained 6 bases not matched to a gene. CDR1 MRHNA and CDR2 SNTAGT come from the germline V gene. The CDR3 spans 15 residues. In DNA form, the CDR3 reads TGTGCCAGCAGTGTAAGGGCTAGCGGGAGCAATGAGCAGTTCTTC. Translation: CASSVRASGSNEQFF.

A few counts support this clonotype. The chain combines TRBV14 with TRBJ1-5, with unresolved D. Germline lookup yields CDR1 SGHDN and CDR2 FVKESK. The V gene lost 1 base and the J gene lost 13 bases, with 14 bases spanning the gap. The CDR3 spans 13 residues. This CDR3 reads CASSQGGKHKQHF. CDR3 in DNA: TGTGCCAGCAGCCAAGGCGGGAAGCATAAGCAGCATTTT.

This clonotype showed up just a few times. V usage is TRBV10-3 and J usage is TRBJ2-3; 8 bases are a match to TRBD2. The trim removed 6 bases at V and 6 bases at J, leaving 8 bases unmatched. The CDR3 spans 14 residues. CDR1 and CDR2 (germline): ENHRY, SYGVKD. CDR3 residues: CAIRSGSEGDTQYF. CDR3 nucleotides: TGTGCCATCAGGAGCGGGAGTGAGGGGGATACGCAGTATTTT.

The genes are TRBV4-3 and TRBJ2-3; D is perhaps TRBD1 or TRBD2 (5 bases each). The CDR3 length is 17 residues. Germline-derived CDR1 and CDR2 are LGHNA and YSLEER. V was shortened by 2 bases and J by 1 base, with 16 bases between the two germline ends. The CDR3 nucleotides read TGCGCCAGCAGCCAACGGGGCCCCAGCGTAGGCACAGATACGCAGTATTTT. Translating gives CASSQRGPSVGTDTQYF.

This clonotype came up a few times. This sequence joins TRBV2 and TRBJ2-1, with D possibly called TRBD1 or TRBD2 (7 bases each). The V gene's germline CDR1 is SNHLY and CDR2 FYNNEI. CDR3 length: 14 amino acids. V lost 7 bases to trimming and J lost 9 bases, with 19 bases between them. CDR3 coding DNA: TGTGCCAGCACCGCAACGCAGGGGGGGAGTGAGCAGTTCTTC. Translation: CASTATQGGSEQFF.

J is TRBJ2-1 and V is TRBV5-1; possibly TRBD1 for D (5 bases). Germline V gives CDR1 SGHRS, CDR2 YFSETQ. Trimming stripped 4 bases from V and 12 bases from J, with 17 bases between. CDR3 length equals 13 residues. The CDR3 DNA follows: TGCGCCAGCAGCGAGGAGCAGGGTCGTAGGCAGTTCTTC. Protein: CASSEEQGRRQFF.

J is TRBJ2-7 and V is TRBV6-1, with TRBD2 identical over 7 bases. With V trimmed by 5 bases and J by 2 bases, 9 bases remained unmatched. The CDR3 runs to 15 residues. Germline V CDR1 and CDR2: MNHNS, SASEGT. The CDR3 DNA is TGTGCCAGCAGTCCCCTGGGACTACAGACCTACGAGCAGTACTTC. As protein: CASSPLGLQTYEQYF.

The chain links TRBV21-1 to TRBJ2-1; TRBD2, as called in the table, went unchecked against the DNA. TRBV21-1 has pseudogene status. The CDR3 consists of 12 residues. The CDR3 nucleotides are TGTGCCAGCAGCACGTCAGCGGGGGGAAATTTCTTC. It is translated as CASSTSAGGNFF.

This clonotype was picked up a small number of times. This chain uses TRBV29-1 with TRBJ2-7, with TRBD1 as a possible D gene (6 bases). Germline CDR1 reads SQVTM; CDR2 reads ANQGSEA. The CDR3 extends over 13 amino acids. Trimming removed 4 bases at V and 8 bases at J, with 18 bases between. This CDR3 is CSVVAQGPYKQYF. DNA of the CDR3: TGCAGCGTTGTCGCACAGGGACCCTATAAGCAGTACTTC.

This clonotype was recorded a few times. The DNA of the CDR3 is TGTGCCAGCAGCCGGATTTGGGGAGCTAATGAAAAACTGTTTTTT. This encodes CASSRIWGANEKLFF. The rearrangement uses TRBV14 and TRBJ1-4; D gene uncertain. CDR1 and CDR2 from the germline V gene are SGHDN and FVKESK. V was pared by 4 bases and J by 3 bases, with 12 bases between. The CDR3 is 15 amino acids. Using reference TRBV14 and TRBJ1-4 for the parts outside the CDR3, the full variable domain is EAGVTQFPSHSVIEKGQTVTLRCDPISGHDNLYWYRRVMGKEIKFLLHFVKESKQDESGMPNNRFLAERTGGTYSTLKVQPAELEDSGVYFCASSRIWGANEKLFFGSGTQLSVL.

The chain carries TRBV11-2 and TRBJ1-1, with 8 bases fitting TRBD1. Germline-derived CDR1 and CDR2 are SGHAT and FQNNGV. The CDR3 contains 13 residues. V shed 10 bases, J shed 0 bases, and the junction held 4 bases outside the gene matches. The CDR3 protein is CATRTGLNTEAFF. CDR3 sequence (DNA): TGTGCCACTCGGACAGGGTTGAACACTGAAGCTTTCTTT.

This clonotype was seen a few times. The chain carries TRBV7-2 and TRBJ1-4; perhaps TRBD1 as D (5 bases). V lost 5 bases to trimming and J lost 7 bases, with 17 bases between them. CDR1 is SGHTA and CDR2 is FQGNSA in the germline V gene. This CDR3 is 15 amino acids long. This CDR3 is CASSPDRAGGEKLFF. DNA of the CDR3: TGTGCCAGCAGCCCTGACAGAGCAGGTGGTGAAAAACTGTTTTTT.

This clonotype occurred a few times. J is TRBJ1-2 and V is TRBV5-4; D gene ambiguous. CDR1 and CDR2 from the germline V gene are SGHNT and YYREEE (reference sequence). V was cut by 3 bases and J by 4 bases, with 13 bases left in between. This CDR3 is built from 14 residues. CDR3 sequence: CASSSQDPLYGYTF. CDR3 nucleotides: TGTGCCAGCAGCTCTCAGGATCCCCTCTATGGCTACACCTTC.

This clonotype was picked up many times. V gene TRBV11-2 combines with J gene TRBJ2-2; D possibly matches TRBD1 or TRBD2 (5 bases each). Germline CDR1 is SGHAT and CDR2 is FQNNGV. CDR3 length equals 14 residues. V was shortened by 5 bases and J by 6 bases, with 13 bases between the two germline ends. CDR3 amino acids: CASSTGPSAGELFF. CDR3 nucleotide sequence: TGTGCCAGCAGCACGGGACCAAGCGCCGGGGAGCTGTTTTTT. Variable domain in full (rest from reference TRBV11-2 and TRBJ2-2): EAGVAQSPRYKIIEKRQSVAFWCNPISGHATLYWYQQILGQGPKLLIQFQNNGVVDDSQLPKDRFSAERLKGVDSTLKIQPAKLEDSAVYLCASSTGPSAGELFFGEGSRLTVL.

This clonotype appeared a few times. The junction and the germline gene differ at one end; a read error may be behind it. The chain joins TRBV15 to TRBJ1-5, with D perhaps matching TRBD1 (6 bases). Germline V CDR1 and CDR2: LNHNV, YYDKDF (reference sequence). The CDR3 has 16 residues. CDR3 in DNA: TGTGCCACCAGCAGAGAACAGGGCCCTAGCAGTCAGCCCCAGCATTTT. Amino acids: CATSREQGPSSQPQHF.

This clonotype was counted a few times. This chain uses TRBV11-1 with TRBJ1-2; weak D call: TRBD1 (6 bases). V lost 5 bases, J lost 4 bases, and 20 bases lay in between. Germline V gives CDR1 SGHAT, CDR2 FQDESV (reference sequence). This CDR3 is 16 amino acids long. CDR3 protein: CASSTGAADSLYGYTF. DNA of the CDR3: TGTGCCAGCAGCACAGGAGCGGCGGACAGCCTCTATGGCTACACCTTC.

This clonotype was detected only a few times. The chain combines TRBV7-9 with TRBJ2-3; D is undetermined. The CDR3 totals 14 residues. The germline V gene has CDR1 SEHNR and CDR2 FQNEAQ (reference sequence). V was trimmed by 2 bases and J by 6 bases, leaving 12 bases between them. In DNA, the CDR3 is TGTGCCAGCAGCTTAATGGTCGGAGCGGATACGCAGTATTTT. The encoded protein is CASSLMVGADTQYF.

This chain joins TRBV4-2 and TRBJ2-3; the D gene could be TRBD1 or TRBD2 (5 bases each). This CDR3 is 13 amino acids long. The V and J ends lost 5 bases and 6 bases respectively, with 12 bases between them. Germline V CDR1 and CDR2: LGHNA, YNFKEQ. CDR3 residues: CASSAQEADTQYF. The CDR3 DNA is TGTGCCAGCAGCGCACAGGAGGCGGATACGCAGTATTTT.

In its sample, this clonotype was seen many times. The chain employs TRBV6-2 or TRBV6-3 and TRBJ2-7; 7 bases are shared with TRBD1. This CDR3 comprises 14 residues. The germline CDR1 and CDR2 sequences are MNHEY and SVGEGT. V lost 6 bases to trimming and J lost 0 bases; unmatched junction nucleotides: 5. The DNA for the CDR3 is TGTGCCAGCAGCTTGACAGGGAACTCCTACGAGCAGTACTTC. Its protein product is CASSLTGNSYEQYF.